Listed here is a single T cell receptor beta chain. Its antigen is not identified. The study ran its PCR with 60 Vbeta and 13 Jbeta primers. The data were produced by immunoSEQ multiplex PCR, yet TCRdb's version contains in-frame clones alone and is incomplete. The profile shows around 80,000 clones, approximately 60% of them singletons. The record originates from a study of cytomegalovirus exposure and HLA in healthy donors. General observations from the study: The authors enumerated 164 TCR beta chains as linked to cytomegalovirus. TCR beta sequences reportedly predicted most subjects' HLA-A and HLA-B alleles accurately.

The receptor's source is a male donor in good health and CMV-seropositive. What was sequenced was PBMCs.

The CDR3 region is CAWSVRGAGLREQYF. The CDR3 bases are TGTGCCTGGAGTGTACGGGGAGCCGGCCTTCGGGAGCAGTACTTC. The chain has TRBV30 and TRBJ2-7; maybe TRBD2 (5 bases). Trimming removed 0 bases from V and 7 bases from J, with 19 bases in between. The CDR3 consists of 15 residues. Germline V gene sequence: CDR1 GTSNPN, CDR2 SVGIG (reference sequence). The whole variable domain, remainder taken from reference TRBV30 and TRBJ2-7, is SQTIHQWPATLVQPVGSPLSLECTVEGTSNPNLYWYRQAAGRGLQLLFYSVGIGQISSEVPQNLSASRPQDRQFILSSKKLLLSDSGFYLCAWSVRGAGLREQYFGPGTRLTVT.